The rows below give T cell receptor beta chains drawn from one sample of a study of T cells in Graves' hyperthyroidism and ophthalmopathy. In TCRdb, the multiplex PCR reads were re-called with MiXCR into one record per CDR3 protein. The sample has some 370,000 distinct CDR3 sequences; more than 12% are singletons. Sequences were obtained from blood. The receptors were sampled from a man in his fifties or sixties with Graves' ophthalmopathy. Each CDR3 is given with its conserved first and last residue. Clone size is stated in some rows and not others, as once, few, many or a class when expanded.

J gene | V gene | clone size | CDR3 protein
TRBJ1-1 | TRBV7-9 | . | CASSSPSQQNTEAFF
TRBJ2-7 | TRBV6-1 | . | CASSPNMPGIYEQYF
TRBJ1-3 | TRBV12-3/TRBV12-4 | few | CASTGGNTIYF
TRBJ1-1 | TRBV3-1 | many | CASSQWGGGQNTEAFF
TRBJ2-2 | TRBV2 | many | CASSEAQANTGELFF
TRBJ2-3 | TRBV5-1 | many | CASSLGSSDTQYF
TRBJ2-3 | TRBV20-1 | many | CSVGGTTDTQYF
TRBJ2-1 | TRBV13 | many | CASSPGLRGFEQFF
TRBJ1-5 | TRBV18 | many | CASSRDGNQPQHF
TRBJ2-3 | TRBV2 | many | CASSEGLRTDTQYF
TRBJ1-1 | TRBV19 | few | CASSRRGGNTEAFF
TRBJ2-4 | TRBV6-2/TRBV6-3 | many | CASSYSAGGKNIQYF
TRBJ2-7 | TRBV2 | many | CASSGSGRAFYEQYF
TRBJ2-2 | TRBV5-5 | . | CASSKGLATGELFF
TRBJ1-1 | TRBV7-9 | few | CASSFQIKPSTEAFF
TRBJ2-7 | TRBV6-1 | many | CASSYTSGTPGYEQYF
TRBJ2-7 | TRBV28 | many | CASSYSGAGRSSYEQYF
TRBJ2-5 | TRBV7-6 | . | CASSFIRQSWETQYF
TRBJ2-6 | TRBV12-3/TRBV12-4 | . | CASSLVSGAGGANVLTF
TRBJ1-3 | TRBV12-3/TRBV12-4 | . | CASSLEAAVSGNTIYF
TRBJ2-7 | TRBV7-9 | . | CASSLVLLLSETSGRNYEQYF
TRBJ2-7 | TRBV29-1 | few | CSVKGYHEQYF
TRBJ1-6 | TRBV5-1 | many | CASMKGDNSPLHF
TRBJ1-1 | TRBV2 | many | CASSESIGTGNTEAFF
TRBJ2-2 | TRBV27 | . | CASHPLAWGLAGELFF
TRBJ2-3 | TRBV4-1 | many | CASSHSWGSTDTQYF
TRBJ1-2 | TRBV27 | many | CASSLRDNYGYTF
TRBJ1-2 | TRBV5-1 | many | CASSLDGQGGYGYTF
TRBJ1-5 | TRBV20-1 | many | CSAPRGSNQPQHF
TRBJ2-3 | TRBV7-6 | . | CASSIRRGNTDTQYF
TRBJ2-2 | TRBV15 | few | CATSRGPGRTGELFF
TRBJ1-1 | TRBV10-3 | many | CAISISGTDTEAFF
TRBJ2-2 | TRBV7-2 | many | CASSSSTLAGLNTGELFF
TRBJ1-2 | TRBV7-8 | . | CASSLGDGRPRGGYTF
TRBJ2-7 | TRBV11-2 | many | CASSLVPPGSFSYEQYF
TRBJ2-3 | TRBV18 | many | CASSPNLAVTDTQYF
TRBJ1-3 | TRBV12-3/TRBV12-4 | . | CASSTTAGNTIYF
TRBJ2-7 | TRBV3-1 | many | CASSQVAGSYEQYF
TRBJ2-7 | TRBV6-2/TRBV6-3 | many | CASRTSGQAYEQYF
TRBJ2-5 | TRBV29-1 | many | CSAEGSGRAQETQYF
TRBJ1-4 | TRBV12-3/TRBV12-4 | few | CASSLDAVREKLFF
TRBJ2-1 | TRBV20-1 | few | CSARVLAGVLLREHEQFF
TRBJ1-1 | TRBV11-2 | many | CASSLEVGTLTEAFF
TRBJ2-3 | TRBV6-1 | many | CASRRDTGFYTQYF